The 5 T cell receptor beta chains below come from one sample, sequenced in a study of T cell responses to AZD1222 COVID-19 vaccine. This table comes from immunoSEQ multiplex PCR, and its TCRdb copy is limited to in-frame clones, with some not included. Of roughly 100,000 clones in the sample, over 75% are singletons; the top ten hold more than 6.5%. The sequencing here drew on peripheral blood, taken on day 0 of AZD1222 vaccination. The receptors come from an adult in good health.

The J gene is TRBJ1-1, the V gene TRBV7-8; 7 bases map to TRBD1. The trim removed 6 bases at V and 4 bases at J, leaving 5 bases unmatched. The CDR3 is 13 amino acids. Per germline, CDR1 SGHVS and CDR2 FQNEAQ. CDR3 bases: TGTGCCAGCAGTAGAACAGGGGTCACTGAAGCTTTCTTT. Translating gives CASSRTGVTEAFF.

V usage is TRBV6-4 and J usage is TRBJ2-1, with D maybe TRBD1 (6 bases). The germline V gene has CDR1 MRHNA and CDR2 SNTAGT. Trimming removed 5 bases from V and 2 bases from J, with 7 bases in between. The CDR3 covers 13 residues. The CDR3 region is CASSTGPYNEQFF. The CDR3 nucleotides are TGTGCCAGCAGTACAGGGCCCTACAATGAGCAGTTCTTC.

This clone was counted only a few times. This chain uses TRBV18 with TRBJ1-5, with 7 nucleotides matching TRBD1. Germline values: CDR1 KGHSH, CDR2 LQKENI. This CDR3 has 14 amino acids. V lost 6 bases to trimming and J lost 2 bases; unmatched junction nucleotides: 4. CDR3 sequence reads: CASSPTGGNQPQHF. The CDR3 nucleotides read TGTGCCAGCTCGCCCACAGGGGGCAATCAGCCCCAGCATTTT. Filled out from reference TRBV18 and TRBJ1-5, the complete variable domain reads NAGVMQNPRHLVRRRGQEARLRCSPMKGHSHVYWYRQLPEEGLKFMVYLQKENIIDESGMPKERFSAEFPKEGPSILRIQQVVRGDSAAYFCASSPTGGNQPQHFGDGTRLSIL.

The genes are TRBV5-4 and TRBJ2-7; possibly TRBD1 or TRBD2 for D (5 bases each). V was clipped by 0 bases and J by 1 base, with 11 bases between them. Germline V gene sequence: CDR1 SGHNT, CDR2 YYREEE (reference sequence). There are 15 residues in the CDR3. CDR3 region: CASSLGGTSSYEQYF. CDR3 nucleotides: TGTGCCAGCAGCTTGGGGGGCACTAGTTCCTACGAGCAGTACTTC.

This clone was counted a single time. The chain couples TRBV18 to TRBJ2-7; tentatively, D is TRBD1 (5 bases). The CDR3 covers 14 residues. CDR1 and CDR2 (germline): KGHSH, LQKENI. The V and J ends lost 4 bases and 3 bases respectively, with 13 bases between them. The CDR3 spells CASSRPRGDYEQYF. CDR3 nucleotides: TGTGCCAGCTCACGTCCAAGGGGTGACTACGAGCAGTACTTC.